This record concerns one T cell receptor (beta chain) sequence. Negative isolation was used for CD8+ and CD4+ T cells and FACS enrichment for TEMRA cells. This sample is part of a study of CD8 T cells in Susac syndrome. In the study overall: Among the Susac syndrome patients who underwent sequencing, about six had clinically active disease, while eight of them were in remission. Patients with Susac syndrome had blood drawn and were at that point therapy-naive, on corticosteroids, or on intravenous immunoglobulin alone.

Germline V gene sequence: CDR1 SGDLS, CDR2 YYNGEE. The CDR3 is made up of 15 amino acids. Trimming at V came to 1 base and at J to 5 bases, leaving 5 bases not matched to a gene. Roughly 0.5 to 1 ug RNA was reverse transcribed with random hexamers. TCRdb re-derived calls from the immunoSEQ multiplex PCR reads in MiXCR, one entry per CDR3 protein. The table includes about 240,000 distinct CDR3 sequences, about 96% detected once. The clonotype was recovered from a human donor with Susac syndrome. The specimen was CD4+ T cells from PBMCs. The genes are TRBV9 and TRBJ2-1, with 8 bases lining up with TRBD2. The CDR3 bases are TGTGCCAGCAGCGTACGTCGGGAGGGCCACAATGAGCAGTTCTTC. It is translated as CASSVRREGHNEQFF.